What follows are 20 T cell receptor beta chains derived from one specimen sequenced in a study of T cell responses to AZD1222 COVID-19 vaccine. Only in-frame clones appear in the TCRdb table, and some are missing; sequencing was by immunoSEQ multiplex PCR. The table has around 50,000 clones, around 85% seen once. This material consisted of peripheral blood, taken 28 days after the second AZD1222 dose. These receptors originate from an adult who received the AZD1222 COVID-19 vaccine.

The chain uses TRBV25-1 and TRBJ1-2; D remains ambiguous. The germline V gene encodes CDR1 MGHDK and CDR2 SYGVNS. CDR3 size: 12 residues. The V end lost 7 bases, the J end lost 8 bases, and 14 bases lay between the germline ends. CDR3 in amino acids: CASTPNGLGYTF. CDR3 DNA: TGTGCCAGCACCCCCAACGGACTCGGCTACACCTTC.

The chain uses TRBV5-6 and TRBJ2-7; no definite D call. There are 13 residues in the CDR3. The V end was cut by 0 bases, the J end by 3 bases, with 7 bases between. The V gene's germline CDR1 is SGHDT and CDR2 YYEEEE. The CDR3 region is CASSLGENYEQYF. The CDR3 nucleotides are TGTGCCAGCAGCTTGGGGGAAAACTACGAGCAGTACTTC.

This chain connects TRBV7-8 to TRBJ1-3, with D hard to call. This CDR3 is 14 amino acids long. Trimming stripped 5 bases from V and 0 bases from J, with 8 bases between. The V gene's germline CDR1 is SGHVS and CDR2 FQNEAQ. This chain's CDR3 is CASSPVLSGNTIYF. The CDR3 DNA follows: TGTGCCAGCAGCCCGGTCCTCTCTGGAAACACCATATATTTT.

This rearrangement joins TRBV5-4 to TRBJ2-7; 8 nucleotides align to TRBD2. Germline values: CDR1 SGHNT, CDR2 YYREEE (reference sequence). V shed 4 bases and J 4 bases; nucleotides not matched to a gene: 7. The CDR3 has 14 amino acids. CDR3 region: CASSPGTGGYEQYF. CDR3 sequence (DNA): TGTGCCAGCAGCCCCGGGACGGGAGGGTACGAGCAGTACTTC.

The V and J genes are TRBV5-5 and TRBJ2-1; D unclear. Looked up from germline, CDR1 is SGHKS and CDR2 is YYEKEE (reference sequence). The ends were cut back, 1 base at V and 13 bases at J, with 9 bases in the middle. The CDR3 has 11 amino acids. The CDR3 spells CASSLTIRQFF. The CDR3 DNA follows: TGTGCCAGCAGCTTGACGATCAGACAGTTCTTC.

This sequence joins TRBV19 and TRBJ2-1; tentatively, D is TRBD1 or TRBD2 (5 bases each). The CDR3 loop spans 20 amino acids. CDR1 and CDR2 from the germline V gene are LNHDA and SQIVND (reference sequence). Trimming cost V 4 bases and J 0 bases, with 25 bases left between them. CDR3 sequence (DNA): TGTGCCAGTAGTACACCCCGGGACCCAGCCTTCCCAAGCTCCTACAATGAGCAGTTCTTC. Protein: CASSTPRDPAFPSSYNEQFF.

This clone was recorded once. This sequence joins TRBV5-4 and TRBJ2-1, with D perhaps matching TRBD1 (6 bases). V lost 4 bases and J lost 6, with 17 bases in between. The CDR3 length is 15 residues. Germline lookup yields CDR1 SGHNT and CDR2 YYREEE (reference sequence). The CDR3 DNA sequence: TGTGCCAGCAGCCGCCGGGACACTCACGCCAATGAGCAGTTCTTC. This sequence encodes CASSRRDTHANEQFF.

The chain recombines TRBV6-5 with TRBJ2-7; no definite D call. This CDR3 comprises 13 residues. The V and J ends lost 7 bases and 2 bases respectively, with 12 bases between them. The germline V gene has CDR1 MNHEY and CDR2 SVGAGI. The CDR3 region has the DNA TGTGCCAGCAAGCGATCAGAAGCCTACGAGCAGTACTTC. Its protein product is CASKRSEAYEQYF.

The chain carries TRBV5-1 and TRBJ1-1; TRBD1 aligns across 9 bases. The CDR3 is 15 amino acids. With V trimmed by 4 bases and J by 5 bases, 9 bases remained unmatched. The germline V gene has CDR1 SGHRS and CDR2 YFSETQ. The CDR3 protein is CASSQSGQGVTEAFF. CDR3 bases: TGCGCCAGCAGCCAGTCGGGACAGGGTGTGACTGAAGCTTTCTTT.

This chain uses TRBV6-1 with TRBJ2-7, with 13 nucleotides matching TRBD2. V shed 8 bases, J shed 5 bases, and the junction held 3 bases outside the gene matches. The CDR3 is 13 residues long. CDR1 is MNHNS, CDR2 SASEGT, per germline. Here the CDR3 DNA reads TGTGCCAGCCAACTAGCGGGAGGGGACGAGCAGTACTTC. Its protein product is CASQLAGGDEQYF.

The chain joins TRBV19 to TRBJ2-1; the D is unclear. Germline V gene sequence: CDR1 LNHDA, CDR2 SQIVND (reference sequence). V was cut by 1 base and J by 5 bases, with 3 bases left in between. The CDR3 length is 12 residues. Written as DNA, the CDR3 is TGTGCCAGTAGTATAGGGAACAATGAGCAGTTCTTC. Translated, it gives CASSIGNNEQFF.

This clone was seen just once. This sequence joins TRBV7-2 and TRBJ2-3; 13 bases map to TRBD2. CDR3 size: 19 residues. The trim removed 2 bases at V and 3 bases at J, leaving 11 bases unmatched. Germline V gene lookup returns CDR1 SGHTA and CDR2 FQGNSA. The CDR3, as DNA: TGTGCCAGCAGCTTACTAGTAGGACTAGCGGGAGTCCGGACAGATACGCAGTATTTT. It yields the protein CASSLLVGLAGVRTDTQYF.

The chain couples TRBV5-1 to TRBJ1-1; TRBD1 matches at 7 bases. This CDR3 spans 14 amino acids. V shed 1 base, J shed 5 bases, and the junction held 5 bases outside the gene matches. Germline V gene data show CDR1 as SGHRS and CDR2 as YFSETQ. The CDR3 DNA follows: TGCGCCAGCAGCTTGTTAGGGGGCGTTACTGAAGCTTTCTTT. Its translation is CASSLLGGVTEAFF.

The rearrangement uses TRBV6-5 and TRBJ2-7; no clear D gene. V lost 8 bases and J lost 1, with 3 bases in between. The CDR3 has 10 amino acids. CDR1 and CDR2 (germline): MNHEY, SVGAGI. The CDR3 sequence is CASGSYEQYF. The CDR3 bases are TGTGCCAGCGGATCCTACGAGCAGTACTTC.

V and J are TRBV12-3 or TRBV12-4 and TRBJ1-2, with D maybe TRBD1 (5 bases). The CDR3 loop spans 13 amino acids. V lost 4 bases and J lost 2, with 8 bases in between. CDR3 amino acids: CASSSQGNYGYTF. The CDR3 DNA reads as TGTGCCAGCAGTTCTCAGGGCAACTATGGCTACACCTTC.

Only one count was recorded for this clone. The rearrangement joins TRBV5-1 to TRBJ1-1; perhaps TRBD1 as D (6 bases). This CDR3 is 12 amino acids long. Germline values: CDR1 SGHRS, CDR2 YFSETQ. V was pared by 2 bases and J by 11 bases, with 13 bases between. CDR3 region: CASSFGGREAFF. CDR3 sequence (DNA): TGCGCCAGCAGCTTCGGGGGCCGGGAGGCTTTCTTT.

This chain joins TRBV18 and TRBJ2-1; TRBD1 is a possible D gene (6 bases). This CDR3 spans 13 amino acids. V was cut by 5 bases and J by 6 bases, with 11 bases left in between. Germline CDR1 reads KGHSH; CDR2 reads LQKENI. This CDR3 reads CASSGTGTNEQFF. CDR3 DNA: TGTGCCAGCTCAGGCACAGGGACCAATGAGCAGTTCTTC.

The chain combines TRBV7-2 with TRBJ2-1; either TRBD1 or TRBD2 may fit D (5 bases each). Trimming left V 2 bases short and J 5 bases short, with 16 bases between. The germline CDR1 and CDR2 sequences are SGHTA and FQGNSA. This CDR3 region has 16 residues. CDR3 bases: TGTGCCAGCAGCTTAACGTTGTGGGGACGGGACAATGAGCAGTTCTTC. Amino acids: CASSLTLWGRDNEQFF.

The chain links TRBV10-3 to TRBJ2-3; perhaps TRBD2 as D (5 bases). This CDR3 comprises 15 residues. The V gene lost 0 bases and the J gene lost 2 bases, with 9 bases spanning the gap. Germline-derived CDR1 and CDR2 are ENHRY and SYGVKD. CDR3 sequence reads: CAISESNGLTDTQYF. CDR3 DNA: TGTGCCATCAGTGAGTCGAACGGACTCACAGATACGCAGTATTTT.

The chain employs TRBV7-2 and TRBJ1-3; tentatively, D is TRBD1 (6 bases). Germline V gene sequence: CDR1 SGHTA, CDR2 FQGNSA. V was shortened by 4 bases and J by 4 bases, with 14 bases between the two germline ends. The CDR3 is 15 amino acids. The CDR3 loop reads CASSSDSRTGNTIYF. In DNA, the CDR3 is TGTGCCAGCAGCTCGGACAGCCGGACAGGAAACACCATATATTTT. Together with reference TRBV7-2 and TRBJ1-3, the CDR3 gives the full variable domain: GAGVSQSPSNKVTEKGKDVELRCDPISGHTALYWYRQSLGQGLEFLIYFQGNSAPDKSGLPSDRFSAERTGGSVSTLTIQRTQQEDSAVYLCASSSDSRTGNTIYFGEGSWLTVV.